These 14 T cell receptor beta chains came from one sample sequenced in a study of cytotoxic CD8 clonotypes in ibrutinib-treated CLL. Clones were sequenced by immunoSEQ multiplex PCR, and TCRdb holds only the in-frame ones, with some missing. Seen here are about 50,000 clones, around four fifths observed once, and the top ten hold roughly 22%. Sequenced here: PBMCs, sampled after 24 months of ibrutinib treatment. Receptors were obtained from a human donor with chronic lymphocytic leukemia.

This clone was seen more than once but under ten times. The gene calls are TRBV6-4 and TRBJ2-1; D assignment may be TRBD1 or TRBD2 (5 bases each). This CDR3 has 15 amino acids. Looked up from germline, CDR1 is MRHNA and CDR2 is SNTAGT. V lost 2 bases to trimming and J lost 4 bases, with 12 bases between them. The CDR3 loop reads CASSDGSGAYNEQFF. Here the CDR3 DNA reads TGTGCCAGCAGTGACGGGAGTGGGGCTTACAATGAGCAGTTCTTC.

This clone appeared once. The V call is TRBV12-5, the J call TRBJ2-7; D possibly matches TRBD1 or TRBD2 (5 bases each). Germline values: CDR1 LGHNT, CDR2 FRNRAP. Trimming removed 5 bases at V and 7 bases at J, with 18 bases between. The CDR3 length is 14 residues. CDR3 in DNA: TGTGCTAGTGGTGTCTGGACAAGAGGGGAAGAGCAGTACTTC. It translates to CASGVWTRGEEQYF.

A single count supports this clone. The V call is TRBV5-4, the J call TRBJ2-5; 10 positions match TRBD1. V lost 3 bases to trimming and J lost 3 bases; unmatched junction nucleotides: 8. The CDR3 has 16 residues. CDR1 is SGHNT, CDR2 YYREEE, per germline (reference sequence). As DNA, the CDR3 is TGTGCCAGCAGCTCCGGGACAGGGGTTATCAAAGAGACCCAGTACTTC. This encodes CASSSGTGVIKETQYF.

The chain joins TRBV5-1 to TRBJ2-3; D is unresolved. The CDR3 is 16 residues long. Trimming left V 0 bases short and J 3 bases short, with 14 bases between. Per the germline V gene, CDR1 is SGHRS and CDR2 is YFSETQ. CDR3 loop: CASSLGAGPPTDTQYF. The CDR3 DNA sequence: TGCGCCAGCAGCTTGGGTGCAGGACCTCCGACAGATACGCAGTATTTT.

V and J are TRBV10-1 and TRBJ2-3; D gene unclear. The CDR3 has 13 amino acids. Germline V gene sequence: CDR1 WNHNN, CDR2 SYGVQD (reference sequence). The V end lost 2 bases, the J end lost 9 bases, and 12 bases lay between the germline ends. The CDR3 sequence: CASSEGPRDTQYF. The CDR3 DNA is TGCGCCAGCAGTGAGGGGCCCCGAGACACGCAGTATTTT.

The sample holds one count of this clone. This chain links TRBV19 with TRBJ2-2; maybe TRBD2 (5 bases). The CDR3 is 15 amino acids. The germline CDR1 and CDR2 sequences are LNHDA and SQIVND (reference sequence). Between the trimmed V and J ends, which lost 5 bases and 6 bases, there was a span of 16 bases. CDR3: CASSLRLVGAGELFF. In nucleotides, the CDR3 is TGTGCCAGTAGTCTACGTCTAGTCGGGGCCGGGGAGCTGTTTTTT.

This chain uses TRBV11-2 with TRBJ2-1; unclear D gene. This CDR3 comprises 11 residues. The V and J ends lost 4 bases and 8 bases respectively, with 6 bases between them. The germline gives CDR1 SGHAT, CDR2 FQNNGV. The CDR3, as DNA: TGTGCCAGCAGCTCGTATTATGAGCAGTTCTTC. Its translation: CASSSYYEQFF.

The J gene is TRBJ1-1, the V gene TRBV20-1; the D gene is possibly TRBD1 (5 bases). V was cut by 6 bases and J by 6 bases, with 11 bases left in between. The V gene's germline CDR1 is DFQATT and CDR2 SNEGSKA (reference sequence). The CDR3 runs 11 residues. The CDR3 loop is CSAYRGSEAFF. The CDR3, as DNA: TGCAGTGCGTATAGGGGCTCTGAAGCTTTCTTT.

Here the CDR3 reads CASSLQGFDTDTQYF. Written as DNA, the CDR3 is TGTGCCAGCAGTTTACAGGGTTTCGACACAGATACGCAGTATTTT. V usage is TRBV27 and J usage is TRBJ2-3; TRBD1 might be the D (5 bases). The CDR3 contains 15 residues. The V end lost 2 bases, the J end lost 2 bases, and 11 bases lay between the germline ends. Germline V gene data show CDR1 as MNHEY and CDR2 as SMNVEV (reference sequence).

The CDR3 DNA is TGTGCCAGCAGCTTAGCTGCGGGAAACACCATATATTTT. Residues: CASSLAAGNTIYF. V gene TRBV7-2 combines with J gene TRBJ1-3; no clear D gene. Trimming shortened V by 0 bases and J by 4 bases, and 4 bases separated the two germline ends. The CDR3 has 13 residues. CDR1 is SGHTA, CDR2 FQGNSA, per germline.

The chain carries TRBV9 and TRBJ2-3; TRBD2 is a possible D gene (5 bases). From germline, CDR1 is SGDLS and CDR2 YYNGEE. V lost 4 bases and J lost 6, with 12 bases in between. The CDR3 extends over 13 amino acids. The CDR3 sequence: CASSPATGDTQYF. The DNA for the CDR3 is TGTGCCAGCAGCCCTGCTACGGGGGATACGCAGTATTTT.

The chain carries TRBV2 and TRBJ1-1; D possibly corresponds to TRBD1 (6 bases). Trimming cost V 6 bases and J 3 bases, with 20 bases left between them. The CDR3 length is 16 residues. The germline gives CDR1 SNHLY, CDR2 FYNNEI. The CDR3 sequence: CASRDDRIFQDTEAFF. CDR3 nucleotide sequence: TGTGCCAGCAGGGACGACAGGATATTTCAGGACACTGAAGCTTTCTTT. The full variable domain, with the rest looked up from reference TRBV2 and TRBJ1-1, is EPEVTQTPSHQVTQMGQEVILRCVPISNHLYFYWYRQILGQKVEFLVSFYNNEISEKSEIFDDQFSVERPDGSNFTLKIRSTKLEDSAMYFCASRDDRIFQDTEAFFGQGTRLTVV.

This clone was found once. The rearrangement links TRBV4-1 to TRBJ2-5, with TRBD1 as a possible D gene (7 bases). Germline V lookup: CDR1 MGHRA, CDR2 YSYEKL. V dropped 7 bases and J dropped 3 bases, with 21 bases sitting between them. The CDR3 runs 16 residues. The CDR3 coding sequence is TGCGCCAGCACCACCGGGGGCCCAGGGGGGAAAGAGACCCAGTACTTC. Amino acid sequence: CASTTGGPGGKETQYF.

CDR3 coding DNA: TGTGCCATCAGTGAGTCTGTGGGTCGGGGCGAGCAGTACTTC. As protein: CAISESVGRGEQYF. V gene TRBV10-3 combines with J gene TRBJ2-7; possible D gene TRBD2, 5 bases. Germline lookup yields CDR1 ENHRY and CDR2 SYGVKD. The CDR3 has 14 residues. V was cut by 0 bases and J by 6 bases, with 12 bases left in between.